A single sample gave rise to the 21 T cell receptor beta chains below, sequenced in a study of shared clonotypes between healthy human individuals. The repertoire was sequenced with immunoSEQ multiplex PCR; TCRdb's copy has only in-frame clones and lacks some. The top ten hold 0.37% of the sample, which has 2 million to 2.5 million clones, 80% to 95% seen once. The sequenced sample consisted of naive CD4+ T cells from PBMCs. Subset described: CD45RA+ positively selected. These receptors were collected from a man between 18 and 29 years old in good health. Some clones in this sample may be carry-over from other donors' samples.

V gene TRBV4-1 combines with J gene TRBJ2-5; D is possibly TRBD2 (5 bases). CDR1 is MGHRA, CDR2 YSYEKL, per germline. The length of the CDR3 is 16 residues. The V end lost 0 bases, the J end lost 4 bases, and 15 bases lay between the germline ends. The CDR3 DNA reads TGCGCCAGCAGCCAAGACGGCCGGGCGGGTTTAGAGACCCAGTACTTC. Translation: CASSQDGRAGLETQYF.

CDR3: CASSLGGQGSYEQYF. The CDR3, as DNA: TGTGCCAGCAGCTTAGGGGGACAGGGCTCCTACGAGCAGTACTTC. This sequence joins TRBV11-2 and TRBJ2-7; 9 positions agree with TRBD1. Germline V gene lookup returns CDR1 SGHAT and CDR2 FQNNGV. The CDR3 loop spans 15 amino acids. V was pared by 1 base and J by 0 bases, with 1 base of the junction left unmatched.

Remarks on this clone: This same CDR3 is encoded by further DNA sequences in the sample. The chain joins TRBV18 to TRBJ1-1, with D tentatively TRBD1 (5 bases). The CDR3 is 14 residues long. V lost 3 bases, J lost 0 bases, and 8 bases lay in between. CDR1 is KGHSH, CDR2 LQKENI, per germline. The CDR3 loop reads CASSPGVMNTEAFF. The CDR3 coding sequence is TGTGCCAGCTCACCGGGGGTCATGAACACTGAAGCTTTCTTT.

The DNA for the CDR3 is TGTGCCAGCAGCCAAGCATTGGGGGCATACAATGAGCAGTTCTTC. It codes for CASSQALGAYNEQFF. The chain joins TRBV4-2 to TRBJ2-1, with D tentatively TRBD1 (6 bases). Germline V lookup: CDR1 LGHNA, CDR2 YNFKEQ. CDR3 size: 15 residues. The ends were cut back, 1 base at V and 4 bases at J, with 11 bases in the middle.

V and J are TRBV19 and TRBJ2-3; D is unresolved. There are 14 residues in the CDR3. V lost 3 bases, J lost 0 bases, and 7 bases lay in between. Germline CDR1 LNHDA, CDR2 SQIVND (reference sequence). The CDR3 loop reads CASSIRQSTDTQYF. DNA for the CDR3: TGTGCCAGTAGTATTCGGCAGAGCACAGATACGCAGTATTTT.

The chain joins TRBV14 to TRBJ2-3, with 8 bases fitting TRBD1. Trimming took 4 bases from V and 4 from J; bases not matched to a gene: 4. This CDR3 comprises 14 residues. The germline V gene has CDR1 SGHDN and CDR2 FVKESK. Here the CDR3 DNA reads TGTGCCAGCAGCCCGGACAGGGTCGCAGATACGCAGTATTTT. Its translation is CASSPDRVADTQYF. Looking up the rest from reference TRBV14 and TRBJ2-3 gives the full variable domain: EAGVTQFPSHSVIEKGQTVTLRCDPISGHDNLYWYRRVMGKEIKFLLHFVKESKQDESGMPNNRFLAERTGGTYSTLKVQPAELEDSGVYFCASSPDRVADTQYFGPGTRLTVL.

This chain connects TRBV28 to TRBJ2-1; the D gene is possibly TRBD1 (6 bases). This CDR3 is built from 15 residues. The germline V and J ends were trimmed by 6 bases and 7 bases, with 19 bases remaining between them. Germline V lookup: CDR1 MDHEN, CDR2 SYDVKM. In DNA, the CDR3 is TGTGCCAGCAGACCAACTCGACAGGACGGAAATGAGCAGTTCTTC. It encodes CASRPTRQDGNEQFF.

The J gene is TRBJ1-3, the V gene TRBV9; D ambiguous. CDR3 length: 12 residues. The V end lost 4 bases, the J end lost 0 bases, and 2 bases lay between the germline ends. Germline CDR1 reads SGDLS; CDR2 reads YYNGEE. The CDR3 DNA reads as TGTGCCAGCAGCTTCTCTGGAAACACCATATATTTT. It specifies CASSFSGNTIYF.

CDR3 coding DNA: TGTGCCAGCAGCTTAGAGCTAGTTCAATTCTTC. It encodes CASSLELVQFF. J is TRBJ2-1 and V is TRBV7-2, with D hard to call. V lost 1 base and J 16 bases, leaving 11 bases between the germline ends. The CDR3 spans 11 residues. CDR1 is SGHTA, CDR2 FQGNSA, per germline.

As regards this clone: This sample also contains other DNA sequences that code for the same CDR3. In DNA form, the CDR3 reads TGTGCCAGCAGCTTGGTGAGCGGGAGCACAGATACGCAGTATTTT. Encoded protein: CASSLVSGSTDTQYF. The chain recombines TRBV5-4 with TRBJ2-3, with D perhaps TRBD2 (6 bases). Trimming removed 0 bases at V and 0 bases at J, with 8 bases between. The length of the CDR3 is 15 residues. Per the germline V gene, CDR1 is SGHNT and CDR2 is YYREEE (reference sequence).

The chain has TRBV7-8 and TRBJ2-7, with 7 bases lining up with TRBD2. The V gene's germline CDR1 is SGHVS and CDR2 FQNEAQ. J lost 3 bases, V lost 5 bases, and 7 bases had no gene match. This CDR3 has 14 amino acids. CDR3 sequence (DNA): TGTGCCAGCAGCCGAAGGACTAGACTCTACGAGCAGTACTTC. Translation: CASSRRTRLYEQYF. Combining the CDR3 with reference TRBV7-8 and TRBJ2-7 gives the whole variable domain GAGVSQSPRYKVAKRGQDVALRCDPISGHVSLFWYQQALGQGPEFLTYFQNEAQLDKSGLPSDRFFAERPEGSVSTLKIQRTQQEDSAVYLCASSRRTRLYEQYFGPGTRLTVT.

This clone was observed once. The chain employs TRBV28 and TRBJ1-2, with 9 bases identical to TRBD1. Per the germline V gene, CDR1 is MDHEN and CDR2 is SYDVKM. The CDR3 totals 13 residues. V lost 5 bases and J lost 7; bases outside the gene matches: 5. CDR3 coding DNA: TGTGCCAGCAGTGTGCGGGACAGGGTTGGCTACACCTTC. Translated, it gives CASSVRDRVGYTF.

V is TRBV5-1 and J is TRBJ2-3; 10 bases match TRBD2. V was clipped by 0 bases and J by 1 base; unmatched bases: 17. This CDR3 is 21 amino acids long. Germline CDR1 SGHRS, CDR2 YFSETQ. Here the CDR3 reads CASSLVTWLAGVSRGTDTQYF. In nucleotides, the CDR3 is TGCGCCAGCAGCTTGGTTACATGGCTAGCGGGAGTGAGTCGGGGCACAGATACGCAGTATTTT.

V usage is TRBV1 and J usage is TRBJ1-1. TRBV1 is noted as a pseudogene. This CDR3 is built from 16 residues. Here the CDR3 reads CTSSQDLRGVNTGAFF. The CDR3 bases are TGCACCAGCAGCCAAGATTTGAGGGGAGTTAACACTGGAGCTTTCTTT.

On this clone itself: The sample has other DNA sequences that encode this CDR3 too. This chain joins TRBV28 and TRBJ2-3; TRBD1 might be the D (5 bases). This CDR3 is built from 12 residues. Germline values: CDR1 MDHEN, CDR2 SYDVKM. Trimming left V 7 bases short and J 1 base short, with 6 bases between. The CDR3 DNA follows: TGTGCCAGCACGACAGGCACAGATACGCAGTATTTT. This codes for CASTTGTDTQYF.

The rearrangement links TRBV5-5 to TRBJ2-1; TRBD2 agrees at 13 bases. With 4 bases clipped from V and 8 bases from J, the junction kept 6 bases outside the gene matches. From germline, CDR1 is SGHKS and CDR2 YYEKEE (reference sequence). This CDR3 contains 15 residues. CDR3 coding DNA: TGTGCCAGCAGCGTGACTAGCGGGAGGTCCTATGAGCAGTTCTTC. Translated: CASSVTSGRSYEQFF.

The sample holds one count of this clone. Other nucleotide sequences in the sample specify the same CDR3. The chain recombines TRBV5-1 with TRBJ2-1; D gene ambiguous. Germline V CDR1 and CDR2: SGHRS, YFSETQ. V lost 5 bases, J lost 5 bases, and 11 bases lay in between. This CDR3 contains 13 residues. The CDR3 protein is CASSFGTDNEQFF. The CDR3 region has the DNA TGCGCCAGCAGTTTTGGAACCGACAATGAGCAGTTCTTC.

The chain couples TRBV7-3 to TRBJ2-6; D is unclear. Per the germline V gene, CDR1 is SGHTA and CDR2 is FQGTGA. V gave up 0 bases and J gave up 0 bases, with 3 bases separating them. This CDR3 has 15 amino acids. The CDR3 region has the DNA TGTGCCAGCAGCTTAACAGACTCTGGGGCCAACGTCCTGACTTTC. This sequence encodes CASSLTDSGANVLTF. The full variable domain, completed using reference TRBV7-3 and TRBJ2-6, is GAGVSQTPSNKVTEKGKYVELRCDPISGHTALYWYRQSLGQGPEFLIYFQGTGAADDSGLPNDRFFAVRPEGSVSTLKIQRTERGDSAVYLCASSLTDSGANVLTFGAGSRLTVL.

The chain employs TRBV7-6 and TRBJ2-5, with no clear D. Germline V CDR1 and CDR2: SGHVS, FNYEAQ. Trimming stripped 4 bases from V and 0 bases from J, with 6 bases between. The CDR3 totals 13 residues. CDR3 residues: CASSSPYQETQYF. The CDR3 bases are TGTGCCAGCAGCTCCCCGTACCAAGAGACCCAGTACTTC.

This chain connects TRBV2 to TRBJ1-1; 7 bases are a match to TRBD1. The CDR3 is 14 amino acids. The V and J ends lost 6 bases and 0 bases, in that order; junction bases with no gene match: 4. Germline V gene sequence: CDR1 SNHLY, CDR2 FYNNEI. This CDR3 is CASRAGQMNTEAFF. CDR3 DNA: TGTGCCAGCAGAGCGGGACAGATGAACACTGAAGCTTTCTTT. Drawing the rest from reference TRBV2 and TRBJ1-1, the complete variable domain is EPEVTQTPSHQVTQMGQEVILRCVPISNHLYFYWYRQILGQKVEFLVSFYNNEISEKSEIFDDQFSVERPDGSNFTLKIRSTKLEDSAMYFCASRAGQMNTEAFFGQGTRLTVV.

The chain employs TRBV7-9 and TRBJ1-3; D uncertain. Germline values: CDR1 SEHNR, CDR2 FQNEAQ (reference sequence). V was pared by 3 bases and J by 10 bases, with 13 bases between. The CDR3 is made up of 13 amino acids. DNA for the CDR3: TGTGCCAGCAGCTTCTCACGGGGTTCTACCATATATTTT. It translates to CASSFSRGSTIYF.